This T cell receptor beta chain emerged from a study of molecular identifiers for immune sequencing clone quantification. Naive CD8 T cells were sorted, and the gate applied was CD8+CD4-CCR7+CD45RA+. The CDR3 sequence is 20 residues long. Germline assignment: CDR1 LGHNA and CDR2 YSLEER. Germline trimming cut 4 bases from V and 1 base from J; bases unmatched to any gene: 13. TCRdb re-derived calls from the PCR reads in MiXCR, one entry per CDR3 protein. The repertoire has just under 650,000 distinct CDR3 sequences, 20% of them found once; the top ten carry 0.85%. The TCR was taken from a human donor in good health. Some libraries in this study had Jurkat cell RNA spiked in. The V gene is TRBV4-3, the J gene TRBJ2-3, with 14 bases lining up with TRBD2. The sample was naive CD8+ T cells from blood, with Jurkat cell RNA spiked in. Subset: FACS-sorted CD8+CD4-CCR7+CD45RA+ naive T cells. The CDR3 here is CASSLTPGTSGSSGTDTQYF. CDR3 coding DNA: TGCGCCAGCAGCCTCACCCCGGGGACTAGCGGGAGCTCGGGCACAGATACGCAGTATTTT.